A selection of T cell receptor beta chains follows, all from one sample in a study of shared clonotypes between healthy human individuals. The data were produced by immunoSEQ multiplex PCR, yet TCRdb's version contains in-frame clones alone and is incomplete. The sample records 2,500,000 or so clones, just over 90% being singletons. Sequences were obtained from naive CD4+ T cells sorted from blood. The receptors were sampled from a young man in good health. Both conserved end residues are part of each CDR3. Each record gives: J gene, CDR3 length, V gene, D gene, CDR3 protein. The D gene is left open where the match is weak.

TRBJ2-7	14	TRBV6-5	.	CASSYSWNSGEQYF
TRBJ1-6	14	TRBV30	.	CAWSGQRSRSPLHF
TRBJ2-3	15	TRBV19	TRBD2	CASSRGLASTDTQYF
TRBJ2-2	17	TRBV9	TRBD2	CASSVEYSGMNTGELFF
TRBJ2-2	14	TRBV5-1	TRBD2	CASSSIGGTGELFF
TRBJ1-2	14	TRBV7-9	.	CASSFDGGHYGYTF
TRBJ1-2	14	TRBV4-2	.	CASSQVGESYGYTF
TRBJ1-4	13	TRBV7-9	.	CASSLGEREKLFF
TRBJ2-7	16	TRBV9	TRBD2	CASSPYLAGGTKEQYF
TRBJ1-2	15	TRBV4-1	.	CASSQGQTFNYGYTF
TRBJ2-1	13	TRBV2	.	CASKRDPPNEQFF
TRBJ2-7	18	TRBV10-3	TRBD1	CAISGPGQGRPAGYEQYF
TRBJ1-4	15	TRBV6-6	TRBD1	CASSSPGQGVEKLFF
TRBJ2-7	15	TRBV7-2	.	CASSLGPGAAYEQYF
TRBJ2-2	14	TRBV6-5	.	CASSYFGETGELFF
TRBJ2-5	15	TRBV7-3	TRBD2	CASSPVAGEGETQYF
TRBJ2-7	15	TRBV2	TRBD2	CASRAGGTRSHEQYF
TRBJ2-7	19	TRBV28	TRBD1	CASSSNRDRYFGESYEQYF
TRBJ2-5	15	TRBV7-2	TRBD2	CASSSSGRAGETQYF
TRBJ2-4	14	TRBV10-3	.	CAISEGQDQNIQYF
TRBJ1-1	13	TRBV7-7	.	CASSLSRDGEAFF
TRBJ2-4	15	TRBV5-1	TRBD1	CASSLEGTGKNIQYF
TRBJ2-1	17	TRBV23-1	.	CASSQGRRESSYNEQFF
TRBJ1-4	19	TRBV30	TRBD1	CAWSLSGTGVRGTNEKLFF
TRBJ2-7	14	TRBV5-1	.	CASSNRTGRYEQYF
TRBJ2-3	16	TRBV4-3	.	CASSQDMTMARDTQYF
TRBJ2-3	13	TRBV5-6	.	CASSFSGTDTQYF
TRBJ2-1	16	TRBV6-5	.	CASSYPGLDRYNEQFF
TRBJ2-3	14	TRBV5-4	.	CASSPATSPDTQYF
TRBJ2-5	15	TRBV4-1	TRBD1	CASSQTDRGEETQYF
TRBJ1-3	13	TRBV7-9	.	CAGSGTRGNTIYF
TRBJ1-5	16	TRBV10-3	TRBD1	CAISDGGQASGQPQHF
TRBJ2-1	15	TRBV2	TRBD1	CASSRTGEGWDEQFF
TRBJ2-3	13	TRBV5-1	.	CASSFLRGDTQYF
TRBJ2-1	16	TRBV7-2	TRBD1	CASSLTTGGKYNEQFF
TRBJ1-4	14	TRBV5-6	.	CASSFQGAGEKLFF
TRBJ2-1	19	TRBV19	TRBD2	CASSIGGTSGRKPYNEQFF
TRBJ2-5	13	TRBV15	.	CATSRGYQETQYF
TRBJ1-6	15	TRBV10-3	.	CAISEPRPYNSPLHF
TRBJ2-7	14	TRBV19	.	CASSIDLSSYEQYF
TRBJ2-3	13	TRBV9	.	CASSAGLGDTQYF
TRBJ1-5	20	TRBV27	.	CASSPYLDSKNLFGNQPQHF
TRBJ2-7	15	TRBV7-9	.	CASSTQAGLSYEQYF
TRBJ2-7	19	TRBV9	TRBD1	CASSVVGFLLLGQNYEQYF
TRBJ2-3	17	TRBV7-9	TRBD2	CASSLGERGVHTDTQYF
TRBJ1-2	13	TRBV19	.	CASSIESSYGYTF
TRBJ2-2	16	TRBV5-1	.	CASSLVWGLSTGELFF
TRBJ2-6	19	TRBV2	.	CASSAQPVLFVSGANVLTF
TRBJ1-6	14	TRBV19	.	CASSAREVNSPLHF
TRBJ1-4	15	TRBV30	.	CAWGAGLGESEKLFF
TRBJ2-1	16	TRBV6-6	.	CASSYSARGNYNEQFF